This T cell receptor beta chain was profiled in a study of T cell responses to AZD1222 COVID-19 vaccine. Germline V lookup: CDR1 KGHSH, CDR2 LQKENI. This CDR3 is built from 15 residues. V was cut by 2 bases and J by 0 bases, with 10 bases left in between. The repertoire was sequenced with immunoSEQ multiplex PCR; TCRdb's copy has only in-frame clones and lacks some. The sample shows 180,000 or so clones, around 90% of them seen only once. The specimen was peripheral blood, collected on day 0 of AZD1222 vaccination. The V and J genes are TRBV18 and TRBJ1-1; D call uncertain. The TCR comes from an adult in good health. The DNA for the CDR3 is TGTGCCAGCTCACCATCGAGGACGGTGAACACTGAAGCTTTCTTT. Its protein product is CASSPSRTVNTEAFF.